Described below is a single T cell receptor (beta chain) sequence and its context. What it binds is not known. The data belong to a study of T cells in localized non-small cell lung cancer. Study-wide results and caveats: Sequencing involved a lone tumor region, leaving heterogeneity possible.

J lost 4 bases, V lost 4 bases, and 7 bases had no gene match. Germline values: CDR1 SGHNT, CDR2 YYREEE (reference sequence). The CDR3 totals 14 residues. Some clones are missing from TCRdb's copy, which holds only in-frame ones; the method was immunoSEQ multiplex PCR. The sample contains 20,000 to 30,000 clones, 80% to 95% of which appear only once. The chain is built from TRBV5-4 and TRBJ2-7; 8 bases are a match to TRBD1. The clonotype originates from a female donor older than 55 with stage II squamous cell lung carcinoma. The sample here was peripheral blood, taken before any cancer treatment. CDR3 sequence: CASSLATGEYEQYF. The DNA of the CDR3 is TGTGCCAGCAGCCTTGCGACAGGGGAGTACGAGCAGTACTTC.